The clone carrying this TCR beta chain was seen repeatedly, ten times or more. Its antigen is unknown. Amplification yielded TCR beta CDR3 regions, with RNA transcripts as the source. With the HTBI primer set, the TCR CDR3 went through a first round of RT-PCR. TCRdb re-derived calls from the multiplex PCR reads in MiXCR, one entry per CDR3 protein. The sample lists under 350,000 distinct CDR3 sequences, 25% to 30% occurring once. This entry is derived from a study of T cells in Graves' hyperthyroidism and ophthalmopathy. Overall study: The authors collected peripheral blood at initial diagnosis, before any treatment.

Patients aged 18 to 65 with hyperthyroidism were newly diagnosed, with duration under 2 months. This CDR3 has 14 residues. The germline V gene has CDR1 SNHLY and CDR2 FYNNEI. The V segment lost 7 bases and the J segment 4 bases; nucleotides outside the gene matches: 6. Study-wide results and caveats: Blood samples included most of the expanded thyroid clonotypes exceeding 0.001.

Sequenced: blood. This sequence was found in a man aged 35 to 55 with Graves' hyperthyroidism that later progressed to Graves' ophthalmopathy. The chain is built from TRBV2 and TRBJ1-1; TRBD1 matches at 10 bases. This CDR3 is CASTSTGGITEAFF. CDR3 DNA: TGTGCCAGCACCTCGACAGGGGGCATCACTGAAGCTTTCTTT.